This record covers a single T cell receptor (beta chain). TEMRA cells were FACS-enriched, with CD8+ and CD4+ T cells isolated negatively. After extraction with the RNeasy kit, about 0.5 to 1 ug of the RNA was reverse transcribed using random hexamers. TCRdb reprocessed the immunoSEQ multiplex PCR reads via MiXCR and lists one record per CDR3 protein. The sample yields approximately 53,000 distinct CDR3 sequences, 93% seen once. This record belongs to a study of CD8 T cells in Susac syndrome. The sequenced sample consisted of CD8+ T cells from PBMCs. The clonotype originates from a human donor with multiple sclerosis.

This CDR3 is CASSLGAGRTYNEQFF. The CDR3 region has the DNA TGCGCCAGCTCCTTAGGGGCAGGGAGGACTTACAATGAGCAGTTCTTC. This rearrangement joins TRBV4-3 to TRBJ2-1, with D possibly matching TRBD2 (6 bases). The CDR3 is 16 residues long. Germline-derived CDR1 and CDR2 are LGHNA and YSLEER. V gave up 8 bases and J gave up 4 bases, with 21 bases separating them.